This entry lists 20 T cell receptor beta chains sequenced from one sample in a study of regulatory T cells in long-lasting Graves disease. Building the TCR beta libraries relied on iRepertoire HTBI primers, and CDR3 regions underwent Arm-PCR. TCRdb reprocessed the multiplex PCR reads via MiXCR and lists one record per CDR3 protein. The sample lists roughly 430,000 distinct CDR3 sequences, 15% to 20% occurring once. As to time point: newly diagnosed GD, antithyroid drugs for less than 3 months. Following extraction of RNA from PBMCs, that RNA was used to make the TCR library. The same data also went into a second study, on T cells in Graves' hyperthyroidism and ophthalmopathy.

The material was peripheral blood mononuclear cells (PBMCs), obtained at new diagnosis, from a patient treated with antithyroid drugs. The receptor set was obtained from a woman in her twenties or thirties with Graves disease.

Many counts were recorded for this clonotype. The chain links TRBV9 to TRBJ2-3, with TRBD1 matching 11 bases. This CDR3 is built from 15 residues. Germline CDR1 is SGDLS and CDR2 is YYNGEE. With V trimmed by 1 base and J by 6 bases, 4 bases remained unmatched. CDR3 protein: CASSVPRTGGDTQYF. The DNA for the CDR3 is TGTGCCAGCAGCGTACCAAGGACAGGGGGCGATACGCAGTATTTT.

At least ten counts were recorded for this clonotype. The genes are TRBV25-1 and TRBJ2-3; no clear D. Germline V gene data show CDR1 as MGHDK and CDR2 as SYGVNS. There are 13 residues in the CDR3. Deletions cut 6 bases from V and 4 bases from J, with 11 bases between. The CDR3 DNA reads TGTGCCAGCAGCCTCCAATTAGCAGATACGCAGTATTTT. Amino acid sequence: CASSLQLADTQYF. The full variable domain, completed using reference TRBV25-1 and TRBJ2-3, is EADIYQTPRYLVIGTGKKITLECSQTMGHDKMYWYQQDPGMELHLIHYSYGVNSTEKGDLSSESTVSRIRTEHFPLTLESARPSHTSQYLCASSLQLADTQYFGPGTRLTVL.

There are many counts of this clonotype. The chain has TRBV6-5 and TRBJ1-4, with 7 nucleotides matching TRBD1. There are 14 residues in the CDR3. Germline CDR1 and CDR2: MNHEY and SVGAGI. V was pared by 3 bases and J by 11 bases, with 9 bases of the junction left unmatched. CDR3 protein: CASSYAQGTRKLFF. CDR3 nucleotide sequence: TGTGCCAGCAGTTATGCACAGGGGACGAGGAAACTGTTTTTT.

The gene calls are TRBV29-1 and TRBJ2-5; the D call may be TRBD1 or TRBD2 (6 bases each). The germline V gene encodes CDR1 SQVTM and CDR2 ANQGSEA. This CDR3 comprises 14 residues. Trimming left V 6 bases short and J 5 bases short, with 19 bases between. As DNA, the CDR3 is TGCAGCGTCGCGGGAACAGGGCAGGGCGAGACCCAGTACTTC. Translation gives CSVAGTGQGETQYF.

The chain employs TRBV28 and TRBJ2-1; 12 bases map to TRBD2. Germline V lookup: CDR1 MDHEN, CDR2 SYDVKM. CDR3 length: 17 amino acids. The V and J ends lost 1 base and 6 bases, in that order; junction bases with no gene match: 7. DNA for the CDR3: TGTGCCAGCAGTTTATTTGTGACTAGCGGGAGTTCCAATGAGCAGTTCTTC. Its protein product is CASSLFVTSGSSNEQFF.

This clonotype was picked up a small number of times. This is likely a read error, given that the CDR3 carries no conserved phenylalanine or tryptophan at its end. J is TRBJ2-7 and V is TRBV28; no clear D. Germline V gene sequence: CDR1 MDHEN, CDR2 SYDVKM. The V gene lost 7 bases and the J gene lost 0 bases, with 19 bases spanning the gap. This CDR3 region has 16 residues. CDR3 sequence: CASTINIFPSSYEQYI. DNA of the CDR3: TGTGCCAGCACTATTAACATTTTTCCGAGCTCCTACGAGCAGTACATC.

This chain connects TRBV7-9 to TRBJ1-1; D call uncertain. This CDR3 region has 13 residues. The germline CDR1 and CDR2 sequences are SEHNR and FQNEAQ (reference sequence). Trimming removed 8 bases at V and 3 bases at J, with 13 bases between. The chain's CDR3 is CASGSGLDTEAFF. The CDR3 DNA reads TGTGCCAGCGGGAGCGGGTTAGACACTGAAGCTTTCTTT.

This clonotype has ten or more counts. The V and J genes are TRBV27 and TRBJ2-1; 9 positions agree with TRBD2. Germline CDR1 is MNHEY and CDR2 is SMNVEV (reference sequence). Trimming at V came to 7 bases and at J to 6 bases, leaving 13 bases not matched to a gene. CDR3 length: 16 amino acids. DNA for the CDR3: TGTGCCAGCACCCTTATGACTAGCGGAGGGGGCAATGAGCAGTTCTTC. It translates to CASTLMTSGGGNEQFF.

The sample holds a few counts of this clonotype. The chain combines TRBV10-3 with TRBJ1-2; D is unclear. Trimming shortened V by 8 bases and J by 4 bases, and 11 bases separated the two germline ends. The CDR3 has 12 amino acids. Germline V CDR1 and CDR2: ENHRY, SYGVKD. The CDR3 sequence is CAILLEGYGYTF. CDR3 in DNA: TGTGCCATCCTATTAGAAGGCTATGGCTACACCTTC.

In this sample, this clonotype turned up many times. The V and J genes are TRBV9 and TRBJ1-1, with D perhaps TRBD1 (6 bases). The CDR3 has 14 residues. CDR1 and CDR2 from the germline V gene are SGDLS and YYNGEE. V was pared by 3 bases and J by 3 bases, with 12 bases between. CDR3 coding DNA: TGTGCCAGCAGCGCCGGGACATATGACACTGAAGCTTTCTTT. This codes for CASSAGTYDTEAFF.

This clonotype has at least ten counts. The genes are TRBV12-3 or TRBV12-4 and TRBJ1-1; 7 bases fit TRBD1. The CDR3 runs 13 residues. Losses at the gene ends were 5 bases for V and 4 bases for J; bases not matched to a gene: 4. CDR3 region: CASSETGSTEAFF. CDR3 DNA: TGTGCCAGCAGTGAGACAGGGAGCACTGAAGCTTTCTTT.

This chain links TRBV27 with TRBJ2-1; no firm D call. V was clipped by 8 bases and J by 0 bases, with 14 bases between them. This CDR3 has 15 residues. Germline V CDR1 and CDR2: MNHEY, SMNVEV (reference sequence). CDR3 sequence reads: CASPALESSYNEQFF. The CDR3 DNA reads TGTGCCAGCCCAGCGTTAGAAAGCTCCTACAATGAGCAGTTCTTC.

Details on this clonotype: A much bigger clone sits one base away, suggesting this may be a read error. This chain connects TRBV13 to TRBJ2-1; a weak D match, TRBD1 (5 bases). This CDR3 has 15 amino acids. The germline V gene has CDR1 PRHDT and CDR2 FYEKMQ (reference sequence). Written as DNA, the CDR3 is TGTACCAGCAGCCCAACCACCAGGGTTGACAATGAGCAGTTCTTC. Translation gives CTSSPTTRVDNEQFF.

This clonotype was seen only a few times. The chain carries TRBV29-1 and TRBJ2-2, with unresolved D. CDR1 is SQVTM, CDR2 ANQGSEA, per germline. Trimming removed 7 bases at V and 5 bases at J, with 8 bases between. The CDR3 runs to 11 residues. CDR3 in DNA: TGCAGCGGCCACATAACCGGGGAGCTGTTTTTT. Its protein is CSGHITGELFF.

This chain uses TRBV7-9 with TRBJ2-2; 10 nucleotides align to TRBD2. CDR1 SEHNR and CDR2 FQNEAQ come from the germline V gene (reference sequence). With V trimmed by 8 bases and J by 4 bases, 10 bases remained unmatched. This CDR3 has 16 residues. This CDR3 reads CASGKQGLASTGELFF. The CDR3 nucleotides are TGTGCCAGCGGGAAACAGGGACTAGCGAGCACCGGGGAGCTGTTTTTT.

The sample holds many counts of this clonotype. The chain joins TRBV18 to TRBJ2-3, with 9 nucleotides matching TRBD2. From germline, CDR1 is KGHSH and CDR2 LQKENI. CDR3 length: 14 residues. Trimming cost V 4 bases and J 1 base; bases outside gene matches: 0. The CDR3 sequence: CASSRLAGTDTQYF. The DNA for the CDR3 is TGTGCCAGCTCACGACTAGCGGGCACAGATACGCAGTATTTT. The full variable domain, with the rest looked up from reference TRBV18 and TRBJ2-3, is NAGVMQNPRHLVRRRGQEARLRCSPMKGHSHVYWYRQLPEEGLKFMVYLQKENIIDESGMPKERFSAEFPKEGPSILRIQQVVRGDSAAYFCASSRLAGTDTQYFGPGTRLTVL.

This clonotype was recorded a few times. Relative to the germline gene, one junction end is altered; a read error may explain this. V is TRBV11-2 and J is TRBJ2-7; the D gene is possibly TRBD2 (5 bases). Looked up from germline, CDR1 is SGHAT and CDR2 is FQNNGV. There are 14 residues in the CDR3. The CDR3 loop reads CASSRSGSSYELYF. CDR3 nucleotides: TGTGCCAGCAGCCGGAGCGGAAGCTCCTACGAGCTGTACTTC.

The chain recombines TRBV20-1 with TRBJ2-1; 8 nucleotides match TRBD2. Germline assignment: CDR1 DFQATT and CDR2 SNEGSKA (reference sequence). The CDR3 runs to 19 residues. V lost 8 bases and J lost 4; bases outside the gene matches: 25. Here the CDR3 DNA reads TGCAGTTTTCTCCCCCACCGGGAGGGCCGTATATGGGGGTACAATGAGCAGTTCTTC. Its translation: CSFLPHREGRIWGYNEQFF.

For this clonotype: This likely reflects a read error, since a far larger clone is one base away. The J gene is TRBJ2-1, the V gene TRBV18; tentatively, D is TRBD2 (5 bases). Trimming took 2 bases from V and 10 from J, leaving 15 bases between them. This CDR3 has 14 residues. Germline V gene lookup returns CDR1 KGHSH and CDR2 LQKENI. The CDR3 bases are TGTGCCAGCTCACCAACGGGAAAGGTCTACGAGCAGTTCTTC. Translating gives CASSPTGKVYEQFF.

This clonotype has just a few counts. The gene calls are TRBV27 and TRBJ2-7; D might be TRBD2 (6 bases). V lost 6 bases and J 4 bases, leaving 13 bases between the germline ends. This CDR3 is 13 amino acids long. The germline CDR1 and CDR2 sequences are MNHEY and SMNVEV (reference sequence). The CDR3 bases are TGTGCCAGCAGGCGGAGGGAGACATACGAGCAGTACTTC. Translated: CASRRRETYEQYF.